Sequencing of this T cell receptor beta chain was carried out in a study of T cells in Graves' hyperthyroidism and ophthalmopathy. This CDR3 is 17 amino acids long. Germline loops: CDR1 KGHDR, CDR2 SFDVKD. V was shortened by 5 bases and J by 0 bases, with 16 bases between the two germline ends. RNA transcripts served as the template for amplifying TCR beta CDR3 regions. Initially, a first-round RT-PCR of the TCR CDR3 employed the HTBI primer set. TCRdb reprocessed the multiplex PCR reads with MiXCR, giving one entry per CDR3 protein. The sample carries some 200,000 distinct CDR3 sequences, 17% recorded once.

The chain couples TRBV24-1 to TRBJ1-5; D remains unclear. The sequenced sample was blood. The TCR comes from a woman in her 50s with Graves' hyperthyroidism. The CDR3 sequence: CATSANTRIYSNQPQHF. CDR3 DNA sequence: TGTGCCACCAGTGCAAATACAAGGATTTATAGCAATCAGCCCCAGCATTTT.